The clone carrying this T cell receptor beta chain occurred a few times. The cohort excluded patients with autoimmune disease history or systemic immunosuppression. The method was immunoSEQ multiplex PCR; TCRdb's version includes in-frame clones alone and lacks a portion of them. This table has more than 9,000 clones, roughly two thirds appearing once. This entry belongs to a study of OX40 agonist ivuxolimab in advanced cancers. For the study at large: Prior anti-PD-1, anti-PD-L1 or anti-CTLA-4 therapy did not bar entry, and approximately 43% had some. Three dose-escalation patients had partial responses: one with hepatocellular carcinoma and two with cutaneous melanoma.

CDR3 length: 14 amino acids. Germline loops: CDR1 MNHNS, CDR2 SASEGT. After removal of 11 bases from V and 4 bases from J, the junction contained 12 bases not matched to a gene. The specimen was CD4+ or CD8+ T cells sorted from blood, collected in a trial of the OX40 agonist ivuxolimab. This clonotype was obtained from an adult with an advanced solid tumor such as melanoma, head and neck, liver or kidney cancer. The rearrangement uses TRBV6-1 and TRBJ1-2; 8 bases match TRBD1. In DNA form, the CDR3 reads TGTGCCTGCTACCCCGGACAGGGCTTCTATGGCTACACCTTC. This translates into CACYPGQGFYGYTF.